The 4 T cell receptor beta chains presented below share a single source sample, sequenced in a study of blood T cell repertoires in COVID-19. The protocol was immunoSEQ multiplex PCR, while the TCRdb copy is restricted to in-frame clones and leaves out a portion. Here the sample spans some 250,000 clones, around 86% being singletons. Sequenced material: PBMCs or T cells enriched from blood (not recorded which). The receptor set was obtained from a woman aged 40 to 50 with acute COVID-19.

The chain couples TRBV5-1 to TRBJ2-7; 7 bases align to TRBD2. This CDR3 region has 14 residues. The V segment lost 2 bases and the J segment 3 bases; nucleotides outside the gene matches: 5. Germline assignment: CDR1 SGHRS and CDR2 YFSETQ. The CDR3 spells CASSFVSSGYEQYF. The CDR3 nucleotides are TGCGCCAGCAGCTTTGTGTCTAGCGGCTACGAGCAGTACTTC. The full variable domain, its missing parts supplied by reference TRBV5-1 and TRBJ2-7, is KAGVTQTPRYLIKTRGQQVTLSCSPISGHRSVSWYQQTPGQGLQFLFEYFSETQRNKGNFPGRFSGRQFSNSRSEMNVSTLELGDSALYLCASSFVSSGYEQYFGPGTRLTVT.

The rearrangement links TRBV9 to TRBJ2-2; possible D gene TRBD2, 5 bases. The germline CDR1 and CDR2 sequences are SGDLS and YYNGEE. Deletions cut 4 bases from V and 4 bases from J, with 8 bases between. The CDR3 spans 13 residues. The CDR3 DNA follows: TGTGCCAGCAGCCCAGAGGGCACCGGGGAGCTGTTTTTT. This codes for CASSPEGTGELFF.

The chain is built from TRBV7-3 and TRBJ2-7, with D possibly being TRBD1 (6 bases). The germline CDR1 and CDR2 sequences are SGHTA and FQGTGA. Trimming left V 1 base short and J 4 bases short, with 14 bases between. The CDR3 is 15 amino acids. CDR3 bases: TGTGCCAGCAGCTTAAATGCAGGGGCCCCTTACGAGCAGTACTTC. This codes for CASSLNAGAPYEQYF. The whole variable domain, remainder taken from reference TRBV7-3 and TRBJ2-7, is GAGVSQTPSNKVTEKGKYVELRCDPISGHTALYWYRQSLGQGPEFLIYFQGTGAADDSGLPNDRFFAVRPEGSVSTLKIQRTERGDSAVYLCASSLNAGAPYEQYFGPGTRLTVT.

The chain joins TRBV9 to TRBJ1-6, with D possibly matching TRBD1 (6 bases). Trimming cost V 4 bases and J 7 bases, with 9 bases left between them. The CDR3 loop spans 13 amino acids. CDR1 is SGDLS and CDR2 is YYNGEE in the germline V gene. Here the CDR3 reads CASSTQGNSPLHF. Here the CDR3 DNA reads TGTGCCAGCAGCACCCAGGGGAATTCACCCCTCCACTTT.